This TCR beta chain was obtained from a study of regulatory T cells in long-lasting Graves disease. Study-wide results and caveats: Repertoires from persistent disease leaned toward TRBV28, TRBJ1-2 and TRBJ2-5. New patients shared 800 to 1,000 public clonotypes, and persistent patients shared more, with over 2,500.

According to the study, TCR beta libraries were built with iRepertoire HTBI primers and CDR3-region Arm-PCR. TCRdb fed the multiplex PCR reads into MiXCR, producing one record per CDR3 protein. The table has a few hundred thousand distinct CDR3 sequences, roughly 25% seen once. Deletions cut 3 bases from V and 3 bases from J, with 18 bases between. CDR3 length: 16 amino acids. The V gene's germline CDR1 is DFQATT and CDR2 SNEGSKA (reference sequence). Time point here: persistent/refractory GD, antithyroid drugs over 5 years with positive TRAb. PBMC RNA was the source of the TCR library. The sample holds many counts of this clonotype. Its antigen is undetermined.

The input for sequencing was peripheral blood mononuclear cells (PBMCs), taken when the disease was refractory, from a patient treated with antithyroid drugs. The chain carries TRBV20-1 and TRBJ1-5, with D possibly TRBD1 on 6 matching bases. This TCR was sampled from a woman aged 40 to 50 with Graves disease. As DNA, the CDR3 is TGCAGTGCTAGTGGGTCCGTGGGGGGCCTCAATCAGCCCCAGCATTTT. This codes for CSASGSVGGLNQPQHF.